The 24 T cell receptor beta chains listed next were all sequenced from one sample in a study of T-cell reconstitution after alpha-beta-depleted transplantation in children. Preparation of the TCRbeta library used unique molecular identifiers. TCRdb fed the PCR reads into MiXCR, producing one record per CDR3 protein. The sample yields nearly 550,000 distinct CDR3 sequences, about a sixth seen once. Sequencing was performed on PBMCs from the stem cell graft donor, taken from the stem cell graft. Receptors originate from a human donor who donated a stem cell graft to a child with acute lymphoblastic leukemia.

The V gene is TRBV18, the J gene TRBJ2-1, with D possibly matching TRBD1 (6 bases). In germline, CDR1 is KGHSH, CDR2 LQKENI. This CDR3 has 13 residues. Trimming stripped 8 bases from V and 5 bases from J, with 13 bases between. The CDR3 is CASADRTNNEQFF. The CDR3, as DNA: TGTGCCAGCGCAGACAGGACCAACAATGAGCAGTTCTTC.

This chain uses TRBV20-1 with TRBJ2-3; 10 positions match TRBD2. This CDR3 comprises 15 residues. The germline gives CDR1 DFQATT, CDR2 SNEGSKA (reference sequence). Trimming removed 2 bases from V and 1 base from J; junction bases left unmatched: 3. CDR3 sequence (DNA): TGCAGTGCTAGACGCAGCGGGAGGGGCACAGATACGCAGTATTTT. Protein product: CSARRSGRGTDTQYF.

Only a few counts were recorded for this clonotype. A much bigger clone sits one base away, suggesting this may be a read error. V gene TRBV20-1 combines with J gene TRBJ2-5, with 12 bases fitting TRBD2. The CDR3 is 16 residues long. Looked up from germline, CDR1 is DFQATT and CDR2 is SNEGSKA (reference sequence). Here the CDR3 reads CCARVLTSGSMKTQYF. The CDR3, as DNA: TGCTGTGCTAGAGTCCTGACTAGCGGGAGTATGAAGACCCAGTACTTC.

The sample holds a few counts of this clonotype. The V and J genes are TRBV14 and TRBJ2-5; D ambiguous. Germline V gene lookup returns CDR1 SGHDN and CDR2 FVKESK. The CDR3 runs 13 residues. Trimming cost V 0 bases and J 3 bases, with 5 bases left between them. CDR3 sequence reads: CASSQEEEETQYF. As DNA, the CDR3 is TGTGCCAGCAGCCAAGAAGAGGAAGAGACCCAGTACTTC.

This clonotype was seen once. The V and J genes are TRBV5-1 and TRBJ1-1; D ambiguous. The CDR3 has 16 residues. V lost 2 bases to trimming and J lost 4 bases, with 18 bases between them. Germline V lookup: CDR1 SGHRS, CDR2 YFSETQ. The CDR3 spells CASSFMIVTTATEAFF. CDR3 DNA: TGCGCCAGCAGCTTTATGATTGTCACGACGGCCACTGAAGCTTTCTTT.

This clonotype was seen a few times. The gene calls are TRBV19 and TRBJ2-5, with TRBD2 identical over 10 bases. The CDR3 length is 15 residues. V dropped 6 bases and J dropped 1; count of bases not matched to a gene: 5. Germline loops: CDR1 LNHDA, CDR2 SQIVND (reference sequence). DNA of the CDR3: TGTGCCAGTAGCCCTTGGACTAGCGGCCAAGAGACCCAGTACTTC. Its protein is CASSPWTSGQETQYF.

This clonotype has at least ten counts. The V call is TRBV5-1, the J call TRBJ2-7, with 8 bases that match TRBD1. The CDR3 contains 15 residues. CDR1 is SGHRS and CDR2 is YFSETQ in the germline V gene. V shed 2 bases, J shed 5 bases, and the junction held 9 bases outside the gene matches. DNA for the CDR3: TGCGCCAGCAGCTTCTACCCGTCAGGGGGCGACGAGCAGTACTTC. Translation gives CASSFYPSGGDEQYF.

The chain recombines TRBV2 with TRBJ1-1; no clear D. Trimming left V 2 bases short and J 2 bases short, with 12 bases between. Germline CDR1 reads SNHLY; CDR2 reads FYNNEI. There are 15 residues in the CDR3. The CDR3 sequence is CASSERQADNTEAFF. CDR3 sequence (DNA): TGTGCCAGCAGTGAACGGCAGGCAGATAACACTGAAGCTTTCTTT.

CDR3 nucleotides: TGTGCCTGGAGTGCCGGTGGGGATGGCTACACCTTC. Its translation is CAWSAGGDGYTF. The chain couples TRBV30 to TRBJ1-2; D remains ambiguous. V lost 1 base and J 6 bases, leaving 9 bases between the germline ends. There are 12 residues in the CDR3. Germline CDR1 GTSNPN, CDR2 SVGIG (reference sequence).

This clonotype was counted between two and nine times. V usage is TRBV5-1 and J usage is TRBJ1-1, with D possibly TRBD1 on 6 matching bases. The germline V gene encodes CDR1 SGHRS and CDR2 YFSETQ. The CDR3 totals 12 residues. Trimming took off 4 bases at V and 10 bases at J, with 14 bases between the two ends. DNA for the CDR3: TGCGCCAGCAGCCCTGGGGCAGGGGTAGCTTTCTTT. Translating it yields CASSPGAGVAFF.

In this sample, this clonotype turned up a few times. The chain recombines TRBV7-8 with TRBJ2-7, with D perhaps TRBD1 (6 bases). The germline CDR1 and CDR2 sequences are SGHVS and FQNEAQ. Trimming took off 1 base at V and 2 bases at J, with 18 bases between the two ends. The CDR3 sequence is 17 residues long. The CDR3 protein is CASSLVWRRRDTYEQYF. CDR3 nucleotide sequence: TGTGCCAGCAGCTTAGTTTGGCGCCGCCGGGACACCTACGAGCAGTACTTC.

The rearrangement links TRBV14 to TRBJ2-5; weak D call: TRBD2 (6 bases). Germline lookup yields CDR1 SGHDN and CDR2 FVKESK. The V end lost 0 bases, the J end lost 5 bases, and 13 bases lay between the germline ends. This CDR3 is 15 amino acids long. The CDR3 loop is CASSQEALGGETQYF. CDR3 bases: TGTGCCAGCAGCCAAGAAGCTCTCGGAGGGGAGACCCAGTACTTC. Combining the CDR3 with reference TRBV14 and TRBJ2-5 gives the whole variable domain EAGVTQFPSHSVIEKGQTVTLRCDPISGHDNLYWYRRVMGKEIKFLLHFVKESKQDESGMPNNRFLAERTGGTYSTLKVQPAELEDSGVYFCASSQEALGGETQYFGPGTRLLVL.

This clonotype has just a few counts. The V and J genes are TRBV6-1 and TRBJ2-7; TRBD2 matches 9 bases. CDR3 length: 15 residues. V lost 6 bases, J lost 1 base, and 7 bases stayed unmatched. Germline assignment: CDR1 MNHNS and CDR2 SASEGT. CDR3 coding DNA: TGTGCCAGCAGCCTTCAGCGGGAGGCGTCCTACGAGCAGTACTTC. This sequence encodes CASSLQREASYEQYF.

V usage is TRBV12-3 or TRBV12-4 and J usage is TRBJ1-5; 8 nucleotides line up with TRBD1. Germline trimming cut 5 bases from V and 4 bases from J; bases unmatched to any gene: 7. This CDR3 is 15 amino acids long. The CDR3 DNA sequence: TGTGCCAGCAGTCCCGTCGGACAGGGAAATCAGCCCCAGCATTTT. Protein sequence: CASSPVGQGNQPQHF.

This clonotype was counted only a few times. The CDR3 nucleotides read TGCAGCGAAAAATCCGGGACAGACTACGAGCAGTACTTC. It encodes CSEKSGTDYEQYF. This chain joins TRBV20-1 and TRBJ2-7; 7 bases match TRBD1. The CDR3 has 13 amino acids. The germline V gene encodes CDR1 DFQATT and CDR2 SNEGSKA (reference sequence).

This clonotype occurred a few times. The V gene is TRBV12-3 or TRBV12-4, the J gene TRBJ2-2; D gene uncertain. The CDR3 length is 13 residues. Between the trimmed V and J ends, which lost 5 bases and 2 bases, there was a span of 6 bases. The CDR3 DNA follows: TGTGCCAGCAGTGAGTTAAACACCGGGGAGCTGTTTTTT. It yields the protein CASSELNTGELFF.

This clonotype turned up a few times. This rearrangement joins TRBV18 to TRBJ2-2; D uncertain. This CDR3 spans 14 amino acids. Germline CDR1 reads KGHSH; CDR2 reads LQKENI. V was pared by 6 bases and J by 1 base, with 9 bases between. CDR3 residues: CASSWTRNTGELFF. Here the CDR3 DNA reads TGTGCCAGCTCGTGGACGAGGAACACCGGGGAGCTGTTTTTT.

Many counts were recorded for this clonotype. This sequence joins TRBV28 and TRBJ2-7; TRBD2 matches 8 bases. The germline CDR1 and CDR2 sequences are MDHEN and SYDVKM. The CDR3 is made up of 14 amino acids. The junction had 7 bases not matched to a gene; V was cut back by 5 bases and J by 4 bases. CDR3 coding DNA: TGTGCCAGCAGTCTACTAGCGGAGCATTACGAGCAGTACTTC. Translation gives CASSLLAEHYEQYF.

This clonotype was seen many times. The chain uses TRBV29-1 and TRBJ1-1; D is perhaps TRBD1 (5 bases). This CDR3 has 15 amino acids. Germline V CDR1 and CDR2: SQVTM, ANQGSEA. V was trimmed by 0 bases and J by 1 base, leaving 12 bases between them. The CDR3 nucleotides are TGCAGCGTTGAAGATCCGGGACTGCCGAACACTGAAGCTTTCTTT. Protein product: CSVEDPGLPNTEAFF.

In regard to this clonotype: A read error may explain this, as a much larger clone is one base away. V gene TRBV27 combines with J gene TRBJ1-2, with 8 bases that match TRBD1. CDR1 MNHEY and CDR2 SMNVEV come from the germline V gene (reference sequence). The CDR3 is made up of 14 amino acids. J gave up 1 base and V 4 bases, and 2 bases lay outside the gene matches. The CDR3 nucleotides read TGTGCCAGCAGTTGGGACAGGTTTAACTATGGCTACACCTTC. Its protein is CASSWDRFNYGYTF.

This clonotype came up a few times. The chain combines TRBV20-1 with TRBJ2-3; TRBD2 aligns across 8 bases. Germline trimming cut 6 bases from V and 6 bases from J; bases unmatched to any gene: 5. There are 12 residues in the CDR3. CDR1 is DFQATT, CDR2 SNEGSKA, per germline (reference sequence). The CDR3 sequence: CSASLAVDTQYF. The DNA of the CDR3 is TGCAGTGCATCACTAGCGGTCGATACGCAGTATTTT.

This clonotype appeared a few times. The chain couples TRBV20-1 to TRBJ1-5, with 7 bases aligning to TRBD1. The V and J ends lost 6 bases and 4 bases, in that order; junction bases with no gene match: 12. There are 15 residues in the CDR3. From germline, CDR1 is DFQATT and CDR2 SNEGSKA (reference sequence). As DNA, the CDR3 is TGCAGTGCCAGTTACGAGACAGGGATAAATCAGCCCCAGCATTTT. Its protein is CSASYETGINQPQHF.

This clonotype turned up a few times. The J gene is TRBJ2-7, the V gene TRBV20-1; 12 nucleotides align to TRBD2. The CDR3 totals 16 residues. CDR1 and CDR2 (germline): DFQATT, SNEGSKA (reference sequence). The trim removed 4 bases at V and 0 bases at J, leaving 7 bases unmatched. The CDR3 nucleotides are TGCAGTGCTAATGGACTAGCGGGACTTAGCTCCTACGAGCAGTACTTC. It codes for CSANGLAGLSSYEQYF.

This clonotype was recorded a few times. J is TRBJ2-3 and V is TRBV30; 8 nucleotides line up with TRBD2. The J segment lost 0 bases and the V segment lost 2 bases, leaving 4 bases of the junction unmatched. CDR1 GTSNPN and CDR2 SVGIG come from the germline V gene (reference sequence). The CDR3 length is 15 residues. The CDR3 loop reads CAWSSAGASTDTQYF. The CDR3 DNA sequence: TGTGCCTGGAGTTCAGCGGGGGCTAGCACAGATACGCAGTATTTT.